The T cell receptor beta chain described here comes from a study of T cells in tuberculosis. For the study at large: Sequenced TCRs come from CD1B-GMM tetramer-binding T cells.

Study findings and constraints: Classification accuracy was about 85% (AUROC more than 0.8) with the GMM-specific repertoire.

V gave up 1 base and J gave up 5 bases, with 6 bases separating them. CDR1 and CDR2 (germline): LGHNA, YSLEER. This CDR3 has 13 amino acids. Time point of the sample: new active TB diagnosis, blood taken before or within 7 days of starting treatment. Included patients were adults of at least 18, HIV-seronegative, South African. This table comes from immunoSEQ multiplex PCR, and its TCRdb copy is limited to in-frame clones, with some not included. The sample consists of more than 30,000 clones, 94% of them appearing once. Of note for this clone: Its matching antigen is unknown.

The clonotype comes from an adult with tuberculosis. Specimen: PBMCs, collected at tuberculosis diagnosis. This rearrangement joins TRBV4-3 to TRBJ2-4; D may be TRBD2 (5 bases). The CDR3 loop reads CASSQGGQNIQYF. DNA for the CDR3: TGCGCCAGCAGCCAAGGAGGGCAAAACATTCAGTACTTC.